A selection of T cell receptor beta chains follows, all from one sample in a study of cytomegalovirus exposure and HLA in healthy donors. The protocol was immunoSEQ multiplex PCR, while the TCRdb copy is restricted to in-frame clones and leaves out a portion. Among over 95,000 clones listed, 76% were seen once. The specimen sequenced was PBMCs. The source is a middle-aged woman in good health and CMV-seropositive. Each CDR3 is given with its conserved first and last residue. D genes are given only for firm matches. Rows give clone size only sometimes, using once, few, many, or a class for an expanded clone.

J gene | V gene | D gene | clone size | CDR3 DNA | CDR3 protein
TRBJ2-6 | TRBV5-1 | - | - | TGCGCCAGCAGCTTGTCTCTTATTGGGGCCAACGTCCTGACTTTC | CASSLSLIGANVLTF
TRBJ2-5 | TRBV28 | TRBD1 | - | TGTGCCAGCAGTACACAGGGGGAGACCCAGTACTTC | CASSTQGETQYF
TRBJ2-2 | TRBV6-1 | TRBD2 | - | TGTGCCAGCAGTCGGACTAGCGGGGGTGCCGGGGAGCTGTTTTTT | CASSRTSGGAGELFF
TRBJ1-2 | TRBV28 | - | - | TGTGCCAGTAGCCCACCTAACTATGGCTACACCTTC | CASSPPNYGYTF
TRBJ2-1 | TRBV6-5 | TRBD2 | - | TGTGCCAGCAGTTACTCGAGCGGCGGGGGGTTCAATGAGCAGTTCTTC | CASSYSSGGGFNEQFF
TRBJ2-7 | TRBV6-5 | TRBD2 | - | TGTGCCAGCCGAGCGGGGGGCCGGGAGCAGTACTTC | CASRAGGREQYF
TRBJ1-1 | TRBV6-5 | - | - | TGTGCCAGCAGTTACTCAACAATTCGGGCGGGAGCTTTCTTT | CASSYSTIRAGAFF
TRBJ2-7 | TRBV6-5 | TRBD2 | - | TGTGCCAGCAGTTACGGTTCGCAGGGAGGGCGATACGAGCAGTACTTC | CASSYGSQGGRYEQYF
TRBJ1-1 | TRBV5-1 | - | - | TGCGCCAGCAGCTTGGGGGCTGCTGAACCGTACACTGAAGCTTTCTTT | CASSLGAAEPYTEAFF
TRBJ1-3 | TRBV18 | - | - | TGTGCCAGCTCACCGAACCAGGATAGCTCTGGAAACACCATATATTTT | CASSPNQDSSGNTIYF
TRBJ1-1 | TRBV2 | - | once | TGTGCCAGCAGGGAGGGTAGGGCCACTGAAGCTTTCTTT | CASREGRATEAFF
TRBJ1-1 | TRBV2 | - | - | TGTGCCAGCTGCGGCAACTTGAACACTGAAGCTTTCTTT | CASCGNLNTEAFF
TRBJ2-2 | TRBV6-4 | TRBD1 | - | TGTGCCAGCAAATCCGGGACAGGGGTACCCGGGGAGCTGTTTTTT | CASKSGTGVPGELFF
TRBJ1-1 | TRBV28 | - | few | TGTGCCAGCAGTACCCCCCAGGGTTGGGCTGAAGCTTTCTTT | CASSTPQGWAEAFF
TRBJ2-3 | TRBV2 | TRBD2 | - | TGTGCCAGCAGTGTACAGCGGGGGCTCACAGATACGCAGTATTTT | CASSVQRGLTDTQYF
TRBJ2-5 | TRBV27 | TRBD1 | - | TGTGCCAGCAGTCCCCCTCCGGGACAGGGGGTGTGGGAGACCCAGTACTTC | CASSPPPGQGVWETQYF
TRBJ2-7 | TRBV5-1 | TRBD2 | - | TGCGCCAGCAGCTTGACTAGCGGGGGAACCTACGAGCAGTACTTC | CASSLTSGGTYEQYF
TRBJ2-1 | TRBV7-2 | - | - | TGTGCCAGCAGCTTACTCCTACAGGGAGCTTTATACAATGAGCAGTTCTTC | CASSLLLQGALYNEQFF
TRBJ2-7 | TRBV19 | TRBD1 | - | TGTGCCAGTAGTGGCCCGGGACAGGGCTCCTACGAGCAGTACTTC | CASSGPGQGSYEQYF
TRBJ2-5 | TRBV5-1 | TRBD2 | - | TGCGCCAGCAGCAATAGCGGGGGCTCTCAAGAGACCCAGTACTTC | CASSNSGGSQETQYF
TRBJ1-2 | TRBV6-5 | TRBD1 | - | TGTGCCAGCAGTTACAAGGGGACAGGGGGCGATGGCTACACCTTC | CASSYKGTGGDGYTF
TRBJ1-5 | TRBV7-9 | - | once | TGTGCCAGCAGCACAACGACAGGACCGTACAATCAGCCCCAGCATTTT | CASSTTTGPYNQPQHF
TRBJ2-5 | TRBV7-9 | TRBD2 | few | TGTGCCAGCAGCCCCCGCGGGGGGGCCCCCGAGACCCAGTACTTC | CASSPRGGAPETQYF
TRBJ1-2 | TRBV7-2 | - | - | TGTGCCAGCAGCCTCTATGGCTACACCTTC | CASSLYGYTF
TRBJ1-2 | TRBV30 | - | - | TGTGCCTGGAGCCGGACTGCAAACTATGGCTACACCTTC | CAWSRTANYGYTF
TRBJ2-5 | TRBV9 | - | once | TGTGCCAGCAGCGTCGGAGGGGGGCGCGGGGGAGAGACCCAGTACTTC | CASSVGGGRGGETQYF
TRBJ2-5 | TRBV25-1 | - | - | TGTGCCAGCAGTTCTCGGGGGATGCAGGGAGAGACCCAGTACTTC | CASSSRGMQGETQYF
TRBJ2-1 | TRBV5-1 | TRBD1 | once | TGCGCCAGCAGCAATCACAGGGGTCGCTCCTACAATGAGCAGTTCTTC | CASSNHRGRSYNEQFF
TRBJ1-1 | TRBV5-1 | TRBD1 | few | TGCGCCAGCAGCCGGACGGGACAGGGTATGGGCACTGAAGCTTTCTTT | CASSRTGQGMGTEAFF
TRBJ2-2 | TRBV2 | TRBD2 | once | TGTGCCAGCAGGGGGACTAGCGGGGGGTTCGGGGAGCTGTTTTTT | CASRGTSGGFGELFF
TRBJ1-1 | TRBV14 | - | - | TGTGCCAGCAGCCGCCGCAGGGGCAGTGAAGCTTTCTTT | CASSRRRGSEAFF